What follows describes a single TCR beta chain. Germline loops: CDR1 SGHNT, CDR2 YYREEE (reference sequence). V was cut by 6 bases and J by 6 bases, with 20 bases left in between. The CDR3 is 15 residues long. The source of the sample is a study of CD8 T cells in Susac syndrome. It was with random hexamers that about 0.45 to 1 ug RNA was reverse transcribed. The TCR beta CDR3 was amplified by immunoSEQ multiplex PCR across 54 Vbeta, 13 Jbeta. TCRdb independently ran MiXCR on the immunoSEQ multiplex PCR reads; one entry per CDR3 protein. The sample includes roughly 180,000 distinct CDR3 sequences, over 85% of them seen just once.

The rearrangement uses TRBV5-4 and TRBJ2-3; TRBD2 might be the D (5 bases). The clonotype was recovered from a human donor with multiple sclerosis. The sample was CD4+ T cells from PBMCs. In DNA form, the CDR3 reads TGTGCCAGCACCAACGGACTCCAGAACACGGATACGCAGTATTTT. Its translation: CASTNGLQNTDTQYF. The full variable domain, completed using reference TRBV5-4 and TRBJ2-3, is ETGVTQSPTHLIKTRGQQVTLRCSSQSGHNTVSWYQQALGQGPQFIFQYYREEENGRGNFPPRFSGLQFPNYSSELNVNALELDDSALYLCASTNGLQNTDTQYFGPGTRLTVL.